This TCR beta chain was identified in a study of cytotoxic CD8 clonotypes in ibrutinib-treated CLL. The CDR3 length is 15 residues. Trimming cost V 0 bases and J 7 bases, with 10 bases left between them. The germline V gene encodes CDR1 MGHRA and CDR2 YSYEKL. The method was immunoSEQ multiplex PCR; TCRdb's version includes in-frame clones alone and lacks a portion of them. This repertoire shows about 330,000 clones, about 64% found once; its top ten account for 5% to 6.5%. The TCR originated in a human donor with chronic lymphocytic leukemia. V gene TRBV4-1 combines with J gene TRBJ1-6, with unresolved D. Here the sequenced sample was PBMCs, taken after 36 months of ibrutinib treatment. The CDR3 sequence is CASSQEGNRNSPLHF. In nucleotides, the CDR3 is TGCGCCAGCAGCCAAGAGGGGAATCGAAATTCACCCCTCCACTTT.